This TCR beta chain was recovered during a study of blood T cell repertoires in COVID-19. In the study overall: Samples taken during acute and convalescent COVID-19 were collected in the United States, Italy and Spain.

Here immunoSEQ multiplex PCR was the method, and the copy in TCRdb shows in-frame clones only, minus some. The table lists about 200,000 clones, around four fifths of them singletons. V shed 5 bases and J shed 9 bases, with 17 bases lying between them. The CDR3 runs to 13 residues. Germline V CDR1 and CDR2: SQVTM, ANQGSEA. Sequenced input: peripheral blood. This chain joins TRBV29-1 and TRBJ2-1, with D maybe TRBD2 (5 bases). The receptor comes from a man in his sixties with COVID-19, enrolled during active disease. The CDR3 sequence is CSVRSEAISEQFF. CDR3 DNA sequence: TGCAGCGTTAGATCGGAGGCGATCAGTGAGCAGTTCTTC.